This T cell receptor (beta chain) was captured in a study of long-term antiretroviral therapy in people with HIV. Across the whole study: Some samples came about a decade before the 2015 immediate-ART recommendation, and these were the earliest. General study results and limits: Diversity measured after ART increased yet remained under transplant donor controls. Viral resistance, ART adherence and therapy changes all lacked available data. Control repertoires displayed wider CDR3 length ranges than the HIV repertoires.

The assay used was immunoSEQ (version v3.0), run at survey level. Sequenced by immunoSEQ multiplex PCR; TCRdb stores in-frame clones only, minus some. This sample has more than 10,000 clones, with approximately 77% found just once. Of note for this clone: Antigen unknown.

The sequence came from a woman in her forties with HIV. The material sequenced was unsorted PBMCs, taken 0.5 years before starting antiretroviral therapy.

The CDR3 region has the DNA TGTGCCAGCAGCCCGACTAGCGGGGGAACCTACAATGAGCAGTTCTTC. The encoded protein is CASSPTSGGTYNEQFF. This rearrangement joins TRBV7-6 to TRBJ2-1; 12 bases match TRBD2. Germline V gives CDR1 SGHVS, CDR2 FNYEAQ. With V trimmed by 5 bases and J by 2 bases, 4 bases remained unmatched. CDR3 length: 16 amino acids.